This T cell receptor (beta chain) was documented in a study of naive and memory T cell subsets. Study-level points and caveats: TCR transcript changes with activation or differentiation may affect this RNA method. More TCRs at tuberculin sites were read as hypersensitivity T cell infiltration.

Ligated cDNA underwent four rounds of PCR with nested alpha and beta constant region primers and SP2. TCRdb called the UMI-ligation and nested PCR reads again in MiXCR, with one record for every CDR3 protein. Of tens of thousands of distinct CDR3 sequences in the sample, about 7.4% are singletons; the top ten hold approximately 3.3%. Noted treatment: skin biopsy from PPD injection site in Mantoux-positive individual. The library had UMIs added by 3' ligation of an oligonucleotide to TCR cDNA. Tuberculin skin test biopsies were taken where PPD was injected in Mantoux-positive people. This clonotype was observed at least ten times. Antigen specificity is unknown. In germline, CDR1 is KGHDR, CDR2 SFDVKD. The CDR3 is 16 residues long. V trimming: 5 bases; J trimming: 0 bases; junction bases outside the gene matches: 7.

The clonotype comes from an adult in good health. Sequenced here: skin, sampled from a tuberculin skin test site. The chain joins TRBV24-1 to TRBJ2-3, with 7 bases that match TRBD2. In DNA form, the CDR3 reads TGTGCCACCAGTGGAGGAGCGGGGCGGAGCACAGATACGCAGTATTTT. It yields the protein CATSGGAGRSTDTQYF.